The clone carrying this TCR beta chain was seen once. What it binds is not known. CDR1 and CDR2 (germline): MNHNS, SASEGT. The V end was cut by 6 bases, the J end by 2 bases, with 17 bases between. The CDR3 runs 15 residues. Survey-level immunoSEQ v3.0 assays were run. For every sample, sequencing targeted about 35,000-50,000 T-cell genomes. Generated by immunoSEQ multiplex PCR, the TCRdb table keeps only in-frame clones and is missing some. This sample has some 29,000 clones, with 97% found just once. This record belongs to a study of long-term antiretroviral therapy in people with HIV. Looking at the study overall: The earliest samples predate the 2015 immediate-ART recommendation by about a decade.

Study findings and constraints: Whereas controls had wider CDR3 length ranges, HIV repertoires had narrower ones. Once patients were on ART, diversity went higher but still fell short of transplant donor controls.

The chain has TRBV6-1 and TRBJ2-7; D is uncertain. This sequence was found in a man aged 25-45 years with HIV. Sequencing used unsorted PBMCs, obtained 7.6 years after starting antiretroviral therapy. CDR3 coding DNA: TGTGCCAGCAGGGAGAGATCCTCGGCTCCCTACGAGCAGTACTTC. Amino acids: CASRERSSAPYEQYF.